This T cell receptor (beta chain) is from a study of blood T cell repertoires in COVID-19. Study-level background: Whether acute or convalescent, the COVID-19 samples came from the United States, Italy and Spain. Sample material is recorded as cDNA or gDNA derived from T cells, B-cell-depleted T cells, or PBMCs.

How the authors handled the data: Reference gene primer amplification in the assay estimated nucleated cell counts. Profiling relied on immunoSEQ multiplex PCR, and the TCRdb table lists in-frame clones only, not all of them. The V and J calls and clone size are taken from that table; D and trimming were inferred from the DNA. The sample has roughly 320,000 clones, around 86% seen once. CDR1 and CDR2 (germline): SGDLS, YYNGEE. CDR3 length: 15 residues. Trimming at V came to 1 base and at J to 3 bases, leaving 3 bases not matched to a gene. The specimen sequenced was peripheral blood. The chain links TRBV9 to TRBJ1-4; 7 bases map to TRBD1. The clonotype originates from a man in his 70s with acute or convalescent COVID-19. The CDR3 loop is CASSVSGQPNEKLFF. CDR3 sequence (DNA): TGTGCCAGCAGCGTATCGGGACAGCCTAATGAAAAACTGTTTTTT.